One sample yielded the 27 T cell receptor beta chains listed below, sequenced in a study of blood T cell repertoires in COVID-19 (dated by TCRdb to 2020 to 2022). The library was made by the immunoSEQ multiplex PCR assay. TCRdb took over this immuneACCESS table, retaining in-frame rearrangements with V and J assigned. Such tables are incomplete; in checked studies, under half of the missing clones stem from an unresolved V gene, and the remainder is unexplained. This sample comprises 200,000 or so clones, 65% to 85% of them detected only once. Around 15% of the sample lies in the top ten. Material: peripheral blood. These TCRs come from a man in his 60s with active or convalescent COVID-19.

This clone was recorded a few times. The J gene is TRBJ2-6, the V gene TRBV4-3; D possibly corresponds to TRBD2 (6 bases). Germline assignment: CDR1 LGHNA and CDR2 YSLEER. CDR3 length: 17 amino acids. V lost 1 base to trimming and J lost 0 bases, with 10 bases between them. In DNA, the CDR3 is TGCGCCAGCAGCCAAGTTCTGGGAGGCTCTGGGGCCAACGTCCTGACTTTC. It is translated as CASSQVLGGSGANVLTF.

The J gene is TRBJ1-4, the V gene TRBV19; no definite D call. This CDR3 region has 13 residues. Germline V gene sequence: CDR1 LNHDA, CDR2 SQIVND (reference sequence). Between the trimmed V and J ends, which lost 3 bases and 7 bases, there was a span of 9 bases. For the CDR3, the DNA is TGTGCCAGTAGTATCGGCGGGAGTGAAAAACTGTTTTTT. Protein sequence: CASSIGGSEKLFF.

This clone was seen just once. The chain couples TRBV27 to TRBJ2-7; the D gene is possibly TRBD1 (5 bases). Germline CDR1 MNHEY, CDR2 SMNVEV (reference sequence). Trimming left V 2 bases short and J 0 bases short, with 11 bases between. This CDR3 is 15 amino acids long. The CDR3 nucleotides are TGTGCCAGCAGTTTAGGGCAGGGATACTCCTACGAGCAGTACTTC. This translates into CASSLGQGYSYEQYF.

This chain's CDR3 is CASGNFQGQFF. CDR3 sequence (DNA): TGTGCCAGCGGAAACTTCCAGGGGCAGTTCTTC. The rearrangement uses TRBV2 and TRBJ2-1, with D possibly matching TRBD1 (5 bases). CDR1 is SNHLY and CDR2 is FYNNEI in the germline V gene. Deletions cut 8 bases from V and 12 bases from J, with 14 bases between. This CDR3 is built from 11 residues.

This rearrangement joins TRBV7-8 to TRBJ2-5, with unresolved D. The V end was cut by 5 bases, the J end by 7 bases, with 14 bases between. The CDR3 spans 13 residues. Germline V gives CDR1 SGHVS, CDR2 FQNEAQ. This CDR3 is CASSTDTLGTQYF. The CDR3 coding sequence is TGTGCCAGCAGCACTGACACTTTAGGGACCCAGTACTTC. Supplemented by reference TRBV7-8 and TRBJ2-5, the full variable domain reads GAGVSQSPRYKVAKRGQDVALRCDPISGHVSLFWYQQALGQGPEFLTYFQNEAQLDKSGLPSDRFFAERPEGSVSTLKIQRTQQEDSAVYLCASSTDTLGTQYFGPGTRLLVL.

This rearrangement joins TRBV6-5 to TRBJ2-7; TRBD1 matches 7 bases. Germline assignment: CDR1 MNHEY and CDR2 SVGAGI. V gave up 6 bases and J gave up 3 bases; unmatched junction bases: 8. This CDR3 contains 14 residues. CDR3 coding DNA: TGTGCCAGCAGCCTAAACCGGGACAGCTACGAGCAGTACTTC. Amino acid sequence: CASSLNRDSYEQYF.

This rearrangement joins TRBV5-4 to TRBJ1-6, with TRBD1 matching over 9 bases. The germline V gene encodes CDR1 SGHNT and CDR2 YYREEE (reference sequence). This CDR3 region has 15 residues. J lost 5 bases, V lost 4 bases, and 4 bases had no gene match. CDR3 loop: CASSLGQGNNSPLHF. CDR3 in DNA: TGTGCCAGCAGCCTGGGACAGGGAAATAATTCACCCCTCCACTTT.

The DNA for the CDR3 is TGTGCCAGCACCCCGGGGGTGTGGGAGACCTACGAGCAGTACTTC. Protein product: CASTPGVWETYEQYF. The chain carries TRBV11-2 and TRBJ2-7, with a possible D match to TRBD2 (6 bases). The germline V and J ends were trimmed by 7 bases and 2 bases, with 18 bases remaining between them. There are 15 residues in the CDR3. Per germline, CDR1 SGHAT and CDR2 FQNNGV.

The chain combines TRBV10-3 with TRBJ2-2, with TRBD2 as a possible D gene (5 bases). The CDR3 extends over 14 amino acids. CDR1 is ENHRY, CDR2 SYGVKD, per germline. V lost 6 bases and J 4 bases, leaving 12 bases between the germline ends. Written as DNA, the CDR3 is TGTGCCATCAGAGAAGCAGGACTCACCGGGGAGCTGTTTTTT. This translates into CAIREAGLTGELFF.

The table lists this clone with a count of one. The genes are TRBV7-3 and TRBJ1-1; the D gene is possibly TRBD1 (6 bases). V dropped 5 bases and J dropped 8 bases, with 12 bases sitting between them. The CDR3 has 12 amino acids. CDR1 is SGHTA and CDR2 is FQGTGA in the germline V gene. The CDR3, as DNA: TGTGCCAGCAGCGCGCCAGGGACAGAAGCTTTCTTT. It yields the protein CASSAPGTEAFF.

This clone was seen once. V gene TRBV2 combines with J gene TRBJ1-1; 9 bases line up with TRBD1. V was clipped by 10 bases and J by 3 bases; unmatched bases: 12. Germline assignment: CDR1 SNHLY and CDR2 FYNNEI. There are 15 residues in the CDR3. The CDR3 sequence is CATKSSGDRDTEAFF. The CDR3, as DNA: TGTGCCACCAAATCTAGTGGGGACAGGGACACTGAAGCTTTCTTT.

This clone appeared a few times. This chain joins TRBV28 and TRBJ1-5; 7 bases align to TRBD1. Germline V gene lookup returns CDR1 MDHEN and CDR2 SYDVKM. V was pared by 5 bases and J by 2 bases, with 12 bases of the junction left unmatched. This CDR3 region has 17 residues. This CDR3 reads CASSRHRGTRGNQPQHF. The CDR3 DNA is TGTGCCAGCAGTCGGCACAGGGGAACTCGGGGCAATCAGCCCCAGCATTTT.

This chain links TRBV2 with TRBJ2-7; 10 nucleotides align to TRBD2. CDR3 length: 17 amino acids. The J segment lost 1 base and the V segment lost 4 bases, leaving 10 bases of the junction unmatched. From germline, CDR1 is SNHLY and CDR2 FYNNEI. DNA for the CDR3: TGTGCCAGCAGTGTCGGACTAGCGGCAAAAATTTCCTACGAGCAGTACTTC. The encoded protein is CASSVGLAAKISYEQYF. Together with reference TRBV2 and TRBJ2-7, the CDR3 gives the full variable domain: EPEVTQTPSHQVTQMGQEVILRCVPISNHLYFYWYRQILGQKVEFLVSFYNNEISEKSEIFDDQFSVERPDGSNFTLKIRSTKLEDSAMYFCASSVGLAAKISYEQYFGPGTRLTVT.

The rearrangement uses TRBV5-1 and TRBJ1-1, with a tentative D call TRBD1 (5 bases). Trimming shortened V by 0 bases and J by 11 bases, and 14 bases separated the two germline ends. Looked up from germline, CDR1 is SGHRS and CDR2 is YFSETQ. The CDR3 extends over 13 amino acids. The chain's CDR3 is CASSLERGRAAFF. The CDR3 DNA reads TGCGCCAGCAGCTTGGAAAGGGGTAGGGCGGCTTTCTTT. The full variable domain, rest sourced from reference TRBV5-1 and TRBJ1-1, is KAGVTQTPRYLIKTRGQQVTLSCSPISGHRSVSWYQQTPGQGLQFLFEYFSETQRNKGNFPGRFSGRQFSNSRSEMNVSTLELGDSALYLCASSLERGRAAFFGQGTRLTVV.

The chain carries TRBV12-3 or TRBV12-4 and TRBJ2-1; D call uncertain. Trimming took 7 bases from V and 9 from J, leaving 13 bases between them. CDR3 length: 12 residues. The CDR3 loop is CASKTRLAEQFF. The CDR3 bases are TGTGCCAGCAAAACCAGGCTGGCTGAGCAGTTCTTC.

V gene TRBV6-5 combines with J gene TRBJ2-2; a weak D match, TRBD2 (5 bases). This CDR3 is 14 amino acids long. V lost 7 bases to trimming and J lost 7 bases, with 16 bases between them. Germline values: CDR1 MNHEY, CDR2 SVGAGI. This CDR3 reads CASTGLEGGGELFF. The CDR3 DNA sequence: TGTGCCAGCACCGGGCTGGAAGGAGGCGGGGAGCTGTTTTTT.

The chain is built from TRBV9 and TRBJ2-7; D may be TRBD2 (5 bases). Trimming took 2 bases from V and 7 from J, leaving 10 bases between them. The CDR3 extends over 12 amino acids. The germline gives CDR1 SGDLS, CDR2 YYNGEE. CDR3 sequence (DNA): TGTGCCAGCAGCGTTATCCCGGGGGAGCAGTACTTC. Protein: CASSVIPGEQYF.

The CDR3 DNA is TGTGCCAGCAGCCGGGGACTAGCGTTGAACACCGGGGAGCTGTTTTTT. This encodes CASSRGLALNTGELFF. The chain joins TRBV5-6 to TRBJ2-2; TRBD2 aligns across 10 bases. The CDR3 is 16 amino acids. Germline loops: CDR1 SGHDT, CDR2 YYEEEE. Trimming removed 4 bases from V and 1 base from J; junction bases left unmatched: 4.

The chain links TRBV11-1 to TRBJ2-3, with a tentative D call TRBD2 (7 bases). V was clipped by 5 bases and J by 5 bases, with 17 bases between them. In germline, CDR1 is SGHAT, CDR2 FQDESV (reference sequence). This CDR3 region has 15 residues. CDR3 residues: CASSQGGAYGDTQYF. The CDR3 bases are TGTGCCAGCAGCCAAGGGGGGGCATACGGAGATACGCAGTATTTT.

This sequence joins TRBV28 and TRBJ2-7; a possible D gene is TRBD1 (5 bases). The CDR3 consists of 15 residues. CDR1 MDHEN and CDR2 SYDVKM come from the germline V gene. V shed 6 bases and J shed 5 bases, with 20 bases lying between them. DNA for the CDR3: TGTGCCAGCAGCACAGGAATTCAAAAGAGACACGAGCAGTACTTC. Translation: CASSTGIQKRHEQYF.

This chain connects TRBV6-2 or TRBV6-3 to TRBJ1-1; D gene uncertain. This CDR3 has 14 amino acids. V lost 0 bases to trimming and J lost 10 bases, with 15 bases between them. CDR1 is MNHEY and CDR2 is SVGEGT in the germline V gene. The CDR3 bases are TGTGCCAGCAGTTACTCGGGAGGAGTTTTAGGAGCTTTCTTT. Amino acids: CASSYSGGVLGAFF.

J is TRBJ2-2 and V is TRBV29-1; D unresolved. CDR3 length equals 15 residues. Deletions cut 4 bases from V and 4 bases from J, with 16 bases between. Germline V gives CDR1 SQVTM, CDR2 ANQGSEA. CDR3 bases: TGCAGCGTTGTCCCCACAGCATCCGGCACCGGGGAGCTGTTTTTT. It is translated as CSVVPTASGTGELFF.

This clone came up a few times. The CDR3 sequence is CASSRRAGEGNEQFF. CDR3 bases: TGTGCCAGCAGCCGAAGGGCAGGGGAAGGCAATGAGCAGTTCTTC. This chain uses TRBV11-3 with TRBJ2-1, with D maybe TRBD1 (6 bases). The CDR3 sequence is 15 residues long. Trimming left V 5 bases short and J 6 bases short, with 17 bases between. Germline V gene data show CDR1 as SGHNT and CDR2 as YENEEA.

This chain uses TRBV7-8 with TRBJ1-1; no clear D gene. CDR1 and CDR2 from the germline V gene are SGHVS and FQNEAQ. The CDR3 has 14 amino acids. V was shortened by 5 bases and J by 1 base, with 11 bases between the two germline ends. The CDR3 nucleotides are TGTGCCAGCAGCCCGGGATTGCGGAACACTGAAGCTTTCTTT. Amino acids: CASSPGLRNTEAFF.

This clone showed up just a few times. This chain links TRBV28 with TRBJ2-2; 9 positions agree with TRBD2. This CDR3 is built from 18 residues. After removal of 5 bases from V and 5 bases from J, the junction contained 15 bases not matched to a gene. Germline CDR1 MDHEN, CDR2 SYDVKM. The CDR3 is CASSPPAGGMIRTGELFF. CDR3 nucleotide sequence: TGTGCCAGCAGTCCCCCGGCGGGAGGGATGATTAGGACCGGGGAGCTGTTTTTT. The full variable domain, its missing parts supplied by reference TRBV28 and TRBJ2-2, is DVKVTQSSRYLVKRTGEKVFLECVQDMDHENMFWYRQDPGLGLRLIYFSYDVKMKEKGDIPEGYSVSREKKERFSLILESASTNQTSMYLCASSPPAGGMIRTGELFFGEGSRLTVL.

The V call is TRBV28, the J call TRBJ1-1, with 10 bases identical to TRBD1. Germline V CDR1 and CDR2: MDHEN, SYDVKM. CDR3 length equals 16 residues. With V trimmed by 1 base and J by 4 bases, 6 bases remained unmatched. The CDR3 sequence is CASSLLTGGFGTEAFF. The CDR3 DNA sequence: TGTGCCAGCAGTTTATTGACAGGGGGCTTTGGCACTGAAGCTTTCTTT.

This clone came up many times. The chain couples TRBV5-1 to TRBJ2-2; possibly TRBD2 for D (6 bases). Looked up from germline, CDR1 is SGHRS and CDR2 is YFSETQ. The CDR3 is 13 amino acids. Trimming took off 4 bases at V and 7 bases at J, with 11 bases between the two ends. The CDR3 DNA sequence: TGCGCCAGCAGCCCCTGGGGGGTCGGGGAGCTGTTTTTT. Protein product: CASSPWGVGELFF.